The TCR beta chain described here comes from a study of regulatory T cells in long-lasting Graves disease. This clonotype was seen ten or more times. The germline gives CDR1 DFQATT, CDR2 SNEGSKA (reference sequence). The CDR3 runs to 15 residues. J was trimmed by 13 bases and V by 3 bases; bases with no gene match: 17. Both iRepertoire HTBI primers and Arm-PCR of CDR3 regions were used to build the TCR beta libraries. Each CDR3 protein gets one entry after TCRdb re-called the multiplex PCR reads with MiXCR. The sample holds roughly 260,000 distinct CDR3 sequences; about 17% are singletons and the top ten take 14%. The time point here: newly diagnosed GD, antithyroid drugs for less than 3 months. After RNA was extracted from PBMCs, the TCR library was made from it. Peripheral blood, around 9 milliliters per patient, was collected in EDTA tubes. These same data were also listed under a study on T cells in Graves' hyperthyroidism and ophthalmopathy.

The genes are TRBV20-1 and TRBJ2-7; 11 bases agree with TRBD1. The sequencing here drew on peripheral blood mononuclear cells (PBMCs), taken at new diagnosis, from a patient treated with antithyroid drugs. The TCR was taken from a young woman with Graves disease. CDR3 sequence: CSASNTYTGTGGLYF. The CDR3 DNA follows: TGCAGTGCTAGCAATACATATACCGGGACAGGGGGACTTTACTTC.